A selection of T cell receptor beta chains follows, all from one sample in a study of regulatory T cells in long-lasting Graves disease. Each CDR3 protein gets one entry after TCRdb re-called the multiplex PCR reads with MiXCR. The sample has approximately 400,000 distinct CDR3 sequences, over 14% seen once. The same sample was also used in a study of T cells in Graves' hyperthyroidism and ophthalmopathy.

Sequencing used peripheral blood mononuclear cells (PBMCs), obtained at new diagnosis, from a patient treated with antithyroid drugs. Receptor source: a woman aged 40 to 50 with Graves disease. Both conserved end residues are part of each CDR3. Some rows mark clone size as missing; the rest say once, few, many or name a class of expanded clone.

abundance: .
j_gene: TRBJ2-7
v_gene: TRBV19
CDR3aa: CASSMDETGKFYEQYF

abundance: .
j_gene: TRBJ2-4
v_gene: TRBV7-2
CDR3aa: CASSQGTDWTSGRSPKNIQYF

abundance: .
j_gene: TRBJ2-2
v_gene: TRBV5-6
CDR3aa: CASSLYGGAGELFF

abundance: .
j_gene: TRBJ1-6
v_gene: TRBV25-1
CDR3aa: CASSPHEGLDSPLHF

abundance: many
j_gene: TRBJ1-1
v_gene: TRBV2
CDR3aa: CASRSTVNTEAFF

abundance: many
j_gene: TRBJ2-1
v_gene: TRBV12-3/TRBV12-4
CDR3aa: CASSLLAPPPYNEQFF

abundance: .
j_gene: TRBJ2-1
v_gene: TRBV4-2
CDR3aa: CASSQERERTEQFF

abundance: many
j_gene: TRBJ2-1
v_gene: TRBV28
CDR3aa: CASRERSFKIGAGGNEQFF

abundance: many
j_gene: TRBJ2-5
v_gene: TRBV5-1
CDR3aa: CASSFNRGQETQYF

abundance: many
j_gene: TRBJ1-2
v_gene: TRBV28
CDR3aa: CASSFGGQGGGYTF

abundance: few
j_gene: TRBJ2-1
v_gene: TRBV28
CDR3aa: CASSFERGRDEQFF

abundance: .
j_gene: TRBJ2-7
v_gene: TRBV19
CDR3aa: CASSIVGSYEQYF

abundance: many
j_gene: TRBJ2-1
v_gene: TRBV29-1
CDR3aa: CSADSEQFF

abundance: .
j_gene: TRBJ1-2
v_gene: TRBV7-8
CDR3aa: CASSLTTGMWGYTF

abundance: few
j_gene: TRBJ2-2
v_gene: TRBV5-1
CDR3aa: CASSLTLASGSPGELFF

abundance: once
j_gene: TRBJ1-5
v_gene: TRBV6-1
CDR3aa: CASSRSGTGLPYSNQPQHF

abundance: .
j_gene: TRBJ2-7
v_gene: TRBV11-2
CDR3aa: CASRPPAGYEQYF

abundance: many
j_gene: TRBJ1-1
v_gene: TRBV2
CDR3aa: CASSVYPVNTEAFF

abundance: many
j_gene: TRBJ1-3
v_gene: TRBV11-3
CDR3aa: CASSLGEGPVSGNTIYF

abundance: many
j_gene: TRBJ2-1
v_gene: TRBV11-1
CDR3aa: CASSLAGYEVRGALAVEQFF

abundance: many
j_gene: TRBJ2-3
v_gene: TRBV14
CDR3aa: CASSQDWVNTQYF

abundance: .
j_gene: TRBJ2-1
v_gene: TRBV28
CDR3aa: CASSFVSGRRVNEQFF

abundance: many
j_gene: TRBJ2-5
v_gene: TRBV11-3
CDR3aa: CASTRLAGVQETQYF

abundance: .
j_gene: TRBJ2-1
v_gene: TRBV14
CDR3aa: CASSQGTAYNEQFF

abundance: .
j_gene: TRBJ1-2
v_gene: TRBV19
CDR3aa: CASSLSDRGWEWGYGYTF

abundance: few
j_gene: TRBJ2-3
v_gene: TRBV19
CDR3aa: CASASGANTDTQYF

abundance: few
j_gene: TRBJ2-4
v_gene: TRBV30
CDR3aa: CAWSLTGNKNIQYF

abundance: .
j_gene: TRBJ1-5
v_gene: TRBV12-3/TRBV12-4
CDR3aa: CASSPRSQPQHF

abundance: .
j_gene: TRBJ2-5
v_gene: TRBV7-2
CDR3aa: CASSSGRGETQYF

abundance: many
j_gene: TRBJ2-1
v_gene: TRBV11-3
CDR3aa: CASRRLAGVNEQFF

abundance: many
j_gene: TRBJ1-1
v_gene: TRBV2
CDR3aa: CASSARQGAMTEAFF

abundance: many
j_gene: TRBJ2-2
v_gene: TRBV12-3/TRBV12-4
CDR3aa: CASSLAGGPIGELFF

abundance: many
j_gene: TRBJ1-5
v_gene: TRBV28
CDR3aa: CASSPGQGAYQPQHF

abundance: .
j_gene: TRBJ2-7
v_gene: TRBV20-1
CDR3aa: CSARRTVPYEQYF

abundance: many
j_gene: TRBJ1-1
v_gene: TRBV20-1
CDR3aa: CSASRMRQGQAFF

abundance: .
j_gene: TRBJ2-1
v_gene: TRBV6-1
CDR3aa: CASSEKGGSSWDEQFF

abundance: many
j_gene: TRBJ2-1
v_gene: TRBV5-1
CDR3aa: CASSLNSNYNEQFF

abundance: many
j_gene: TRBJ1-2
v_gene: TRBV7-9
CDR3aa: CASSSTEVDYGYTF

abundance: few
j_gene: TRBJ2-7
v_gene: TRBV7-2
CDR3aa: CASSLVDRSYEQYF

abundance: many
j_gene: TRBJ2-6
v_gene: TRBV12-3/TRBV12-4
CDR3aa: CASSFFTAGANVLTF

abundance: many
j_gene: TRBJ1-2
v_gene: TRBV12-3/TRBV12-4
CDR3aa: CASSLAFFTRGYTF

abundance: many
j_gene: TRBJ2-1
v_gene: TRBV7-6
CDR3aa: CASSLGFLPAGSSYNEQFF

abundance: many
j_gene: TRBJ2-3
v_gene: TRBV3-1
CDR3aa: CASSPASGRADTQYF

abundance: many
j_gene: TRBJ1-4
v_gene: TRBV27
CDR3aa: CASSQGGLLEKLFF

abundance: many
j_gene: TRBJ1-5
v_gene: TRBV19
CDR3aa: CASSEWGDNQPQHF

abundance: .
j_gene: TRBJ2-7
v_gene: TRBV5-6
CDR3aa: CASSLILGTGGDEQYF

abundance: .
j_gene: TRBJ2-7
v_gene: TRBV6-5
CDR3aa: CASSYNVPGQGREQYF

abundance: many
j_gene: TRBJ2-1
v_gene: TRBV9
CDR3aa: CASSPSRNFAYNEQFF

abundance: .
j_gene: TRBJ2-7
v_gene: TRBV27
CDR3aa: CASKRGTSYEQYF

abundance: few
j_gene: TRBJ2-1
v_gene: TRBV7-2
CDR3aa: CASSLGLAGGKNEQFF

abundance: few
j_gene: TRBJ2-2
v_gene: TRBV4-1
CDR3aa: CASSLPRDTNTGELFF

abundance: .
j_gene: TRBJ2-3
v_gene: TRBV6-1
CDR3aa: CASKWAGGVDTQYF

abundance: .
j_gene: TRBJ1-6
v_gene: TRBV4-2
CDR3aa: CASSQGDVRGGSPLHF

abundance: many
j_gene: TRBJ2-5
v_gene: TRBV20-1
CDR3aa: CSLQGLAGVVGETQYF